This TCR beta chain derives from a study of shared clonotypes between healthy human individuals (dated by TCRdb to the early 2020s). Looking at the study overall: The cohort comprised a couple of women and a few men aged 18 to 49 years. Leukapheresis yielded between about 0.94 and 8.9 billion PBMCs per donor. Per donor, three plates each were used for CD4 naive and CD4 memory, two for CD8 naive, and one for CD8 memory. Libraries were prepared and TCR repertoires were sequenced by different laboratories using diverse techniques, in order to increase sequencing depth and limit assay-specific biases. To estimate repertoire size and how much clonotype sharing occurs between individuals, the study deeply sequenced the blood TCR repertoires of 5 or 6 healthy adults.

On the study overall, not on this receptor specifically: Because the study included only a small number of donors, the genetic and exposure-history diversity represented was limited. Across four donors, approximately 4.6% of naive CD4, roughly 3.5% of naive CD8, around 2.5% of memory CD4, and approximately 0.4% of memory CD8 clonotypes were shared. Compared with non-shared clonotypes, clonotypes shared by all four sorted-subset donors had higher generation probabilities. Sampling was limited to blood, and TCR repertoires in tissue likely differ from TCR repertoires in blood. Naive subsets generally had larger estimated clonotype richness than memory subsets did. Rarefaction of sorted-subset datasets indicated incomplete sequencing despite the large sequencing depth. Pairwise subsampling indicated that sequencing depth was expected to affect the degree of clonotype sharing among donors.

V lost 2 bases and J lost 0 bases; the stretch between them is 7 bases long. CDR1 MNHNY and CDR2 SVGAGI are derived from the germline V gene (reference sequence). The CDR3 starts with the cysteine, ends with the phenylalanine, and has 14 residues. Only the CDR3 DNA stays, 42 bases, in frame from base 1. Healthy HIV-negative adults with no recently reported acute infections or vaccinations were included as donors. All donors were Caucasian adults living in Nashville, Tennessee, USA. Magnetic negative selection was used to enrich CD4+ T cells, after which naive cells were positively selected on CD45RA and the negative fraction became the memory subset. Blood was collected by leukapheresis, and PBMCs were isolated by Ficoll-Histopaque density gradient centrifugation and then cryopreserved in liquid nitrogen vapor phase. Analytical flow cytometry was used to check the purity and quantity of each magnetically sorted T cell population. From each sorted fraction, genomic DNA was isolated and quantified by UV absorbance on a Nanodrop 2000c.

Of note for this clone: It has no known antigen specificity. One base away there is no much larger clone; base qualities are not given.

Using the deep immunoSEQ assay, TCR CDR3 regions were amplified from genomic DNA by multiplex PCR. Genomic DNA extracted from each cell subset was distributed evenly over all wells of several immunoSEQ 96-well plates, and each plate served as one replicate. For sorted subsets, about 200 ng genomic DNA, equal to about 30,000 T cell genomes, was loaded into each replicate PCR. The purified libraries were quantified using a Qubit 3.0 fluorometer, sized with a Bioanalyzer 2100, and then quantified again using the KAPA Library Quantification kit. A separate single-read 150-cycle Illumina NextSeq 550 flow cell was used to sequence each immunoSEQ 96-well plate. For the original study's pipeline: Because the immunoSEQ output held only junctional sequences and lacked quality scores, the filtering could not match the filtering applied to full-length reads. Sequences were annotated with PyIR, a Python wrapper for IgBLAST v1.9, and V/J genes and CDR3 were assigned using IMGT germline references. Reads were filtered out if the reads had weak V/J assignments (E-value above 1e-6), no CDR3, stop codons, out-of-frame junctions, or ambiguous translated residues. V3J clonotypes were defined as sequences sharing an identical inferred V gene, J gene, and CDR3 amino acid sequence. The percentage overlap between two repertoires was calculated by dividing the number of shared unique clonotypes by the size of the smaller repertoire. Richness of each repertoire was evaluated using RTK rarefaction, the Chao1 estimator, and Recon v2.1 estimates of unobserved clonotypes. Generation probabilities were computed with OLGA for all TCRbeta clonotypes obtained by the gDNA method from several donors. The table was pulled from immuneACCESS by TCRdb, which kept in-frame rearrangements only. Such tables lose some clones; where checked, under half of the loss comes from unresolved V genes, and the rest has no known cause. Clone size and the V and J calls come from that table; the DNA yielded D and trimming. The table for this sample lists just over 2,000,000 clones; 85% to 95% of them were counted only once. The leading ten clones occupy roughly 0.13% of the sample.

The source of this sequence is a man in his late teens or twenties in good health. Here the chain combines TRBV6-6 and TRBJ1-1, with the D segment identity uncertain. Input material: naive CD4+ T cells sorted from blood. The cell subset or site label for this specimen denotes: CD45RA+ positively selected. The CDR3 protein is CASSYGPMNTEAFF. The nucleotides are TGTGCCAGCAGTTACGGACCGATGAACACTGAAGCTTTCTTT.